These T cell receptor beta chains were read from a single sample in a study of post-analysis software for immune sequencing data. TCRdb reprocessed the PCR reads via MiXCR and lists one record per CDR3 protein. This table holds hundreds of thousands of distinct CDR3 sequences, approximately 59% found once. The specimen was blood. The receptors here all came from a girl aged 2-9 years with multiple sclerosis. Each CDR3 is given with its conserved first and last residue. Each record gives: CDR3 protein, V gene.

CSASLGDTQYF | TRBV20-1
CASSGSLAGLSYEQYF | TRBV6-1
CASGTRGSYNEQFF | TRBV12-3/TRBV12-4
CASSELERGEQFF | TRBV25-1
CASSEGPGIQETQYF | TRBV6-1
CASSILPSEQYF | TRBV12-3/TRBV12-4
CASSLAAQRETQYF | TRBV5-1
CASSRRGSYEQYF | TRBV6-5
CASSENVAGEVFF | TRBV2
CASSPSPSGAGETQYF | TRBV7-2
CASSSSEWSEQYF | TRBV25-1